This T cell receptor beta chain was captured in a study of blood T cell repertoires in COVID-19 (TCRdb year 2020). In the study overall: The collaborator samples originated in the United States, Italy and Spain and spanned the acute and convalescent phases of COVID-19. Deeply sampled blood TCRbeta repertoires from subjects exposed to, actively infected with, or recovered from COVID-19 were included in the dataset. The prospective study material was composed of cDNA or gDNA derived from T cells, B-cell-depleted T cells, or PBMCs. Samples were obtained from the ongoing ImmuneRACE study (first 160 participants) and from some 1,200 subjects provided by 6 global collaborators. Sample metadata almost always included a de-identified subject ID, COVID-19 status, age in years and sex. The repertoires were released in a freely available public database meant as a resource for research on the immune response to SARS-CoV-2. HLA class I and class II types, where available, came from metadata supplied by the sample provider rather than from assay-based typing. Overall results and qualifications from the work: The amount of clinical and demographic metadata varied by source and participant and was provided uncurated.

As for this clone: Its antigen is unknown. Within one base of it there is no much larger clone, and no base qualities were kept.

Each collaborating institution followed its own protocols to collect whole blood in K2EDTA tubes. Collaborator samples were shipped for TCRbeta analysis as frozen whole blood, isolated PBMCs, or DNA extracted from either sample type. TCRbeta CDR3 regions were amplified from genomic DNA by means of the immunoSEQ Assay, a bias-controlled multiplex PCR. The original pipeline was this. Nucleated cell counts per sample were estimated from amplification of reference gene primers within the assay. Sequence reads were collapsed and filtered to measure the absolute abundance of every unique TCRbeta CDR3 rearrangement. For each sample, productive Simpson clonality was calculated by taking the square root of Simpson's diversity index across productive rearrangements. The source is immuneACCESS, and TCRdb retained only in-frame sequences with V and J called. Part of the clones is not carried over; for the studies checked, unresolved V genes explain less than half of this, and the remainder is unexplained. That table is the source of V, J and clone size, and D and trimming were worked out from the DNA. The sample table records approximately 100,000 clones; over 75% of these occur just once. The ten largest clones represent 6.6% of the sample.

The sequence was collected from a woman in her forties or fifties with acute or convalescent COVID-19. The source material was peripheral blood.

The CDR3 has the sequence CASSHLTGKAKNIQYF. The DNA sequence is as follows: TGTGCCAGCAGCCATCTGACAGGAAAAGCCAAAAACATTCAGTACTTC. The sequence links TRBV4-2 to TRBJ2-4; 6 matching bases give a weak D call of TRBD1. The germline V gene gives CDR1 as LGHNA and CDR2 as YNFKEQ. Relative to germline, V is 3 bases shorter and J is 0 bases shorter, with 12 bases between their ends. Spanning cysteine to phenylalanine, the CDR3 consists of 16 amino acids. Of the read, only the CDR3 DNA is kept; its 48 bases are in frame from base 1.